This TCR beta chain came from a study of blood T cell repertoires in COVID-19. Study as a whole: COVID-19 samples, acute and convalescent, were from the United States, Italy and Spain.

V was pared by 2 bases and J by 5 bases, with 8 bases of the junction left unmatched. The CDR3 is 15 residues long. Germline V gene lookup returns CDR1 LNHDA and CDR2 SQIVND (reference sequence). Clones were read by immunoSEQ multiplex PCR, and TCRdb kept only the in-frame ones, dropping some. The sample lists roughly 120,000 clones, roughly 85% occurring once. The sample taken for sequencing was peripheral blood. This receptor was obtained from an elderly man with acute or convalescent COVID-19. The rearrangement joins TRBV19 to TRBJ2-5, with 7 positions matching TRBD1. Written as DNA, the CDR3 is TGTGCCAGTAGTATATACAGTCCAGGGGGTGAGACCCAGTACTTC. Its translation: CASSIYSPGGETQYF.